These 32 T cell receptor beta chains were all obtained from the same sample, sequenced in a study of shared clonotypes between healthy human individuals. The assay was immunoSEQ multiplex PCR, and TCRdb's table has in-frame clones only and misses some. The sample has hundreds of thousands of clones, roughly 72% seen once. The sample comprised PBMCs. The receptors derive from a woman aged 40 to 55 in good health. Some clones in this sample may be carry-over from other donors' samples.

This chain joins TRBV13 and TRBJ2-7, with D possibly matching TRBD2 (5 bases). CDR1 is PRHDT, CDR2 FYEKMQ, per germline (reference sequence). V lost 5 bases, J lost 8 bases, and 13 bases lay in between. The CDR3 sequence is 12 residues long. DNA for the CDR3: TGTGCCAGCAGCCCCGGACTTGAAAAGCAGTACTTC. Translating gives CASSPGLEKQYF.

The chain carries TRBV9 and TRBJ2-5, with TRBD1 identical over 7 bases. Germline-derived CDR1 and CDR2 are SGDLS and YYNGEE. The ends lost 3 bases at V and 5 bases at J; junction bases unmatched: 7. The CDR3 consists of 14 residues. DNA of the CDR3: TGTGCCAGCAGCGACGCGACAGGGATCGAGACCCAGTACTTC. Its protein product is CASSDATGIETQYF.

A note on this clone: This sample includes further DNA sequences coding for the same CDR3. This chain joins TRBV9 and TRBJ2-4; tentative D call: TRBD2 (6 bases). This CDR3 has 14 residues. Between the trimmed V and J ends, which lost 2 bases and 0 bases, there was a span of 6 bases. Germline V gives CDR1 SGDLS, CDR2 YYNGEE. The CDR3 sequence is CASSVGGAKNIQYF. The CDR3 coding sequence is TGTGCCAGCAGCGTGGGGGGAGCCAAAAACATTCAGTACTTC. The full variable domain, with the rest looked up from reference TRBV9 and TRBJ2-4, is DSGVTQTPKHLITATGQRVTLRCSPRSGDLSVYWYQQSLDQGLQFLIQYYNGEERAKGNILERFSAQQFPDLHSELNLSSLELGDSALYFCASSVGGAKNIQYFGAGTRLSVL.

The sample holds a few counts of this clone. The chain links TRBV10-3 to TRBJ2-2; no definite D call. CDR3 length: 13 amino acids. Germline CDR1 is ENHRY and CDR2 is SYGVKD. V dropped 6 bases and J dropped 4 bases, with 9 bases sitting between them. CDR3 in DNA: TGTGCCATCAGCTTACTGATCACCGGGGAGCTGTTTTTT. This codes for CAISLLITGELFF.

The chain has TRBV19 and TRBJ1-4; tentative D call: TRBD1 (5 bases). The CDR3 has 13 amino acids. Germline V gene data show CDR1 as LNHDA and CDR2 as SQIVND (reference sequence). The CDR3 region is CAAARQSDEKLFF. The CDR3, as DNA: TGTGCAGCGGCGAGACAGTCGGATGAAAAACTGTTTTTT.

The CDR3 region has the DNA TGTGCCAGCAGCCCCAGGGGGCCAAGCTCCTACGAGCAGTACTTC. Its protein is CASSPRGPSSYEQYF. The V call is TRBV9, the J call TRBJ2-7, with 8 nucleotides matching TRBD1. J gave up 0 bases and V 4 bases, and 6 bases lay outside the gene matches. This CDR3 comprises 15 residues. CDR1 is SGDLS and CDR2 is YYNGEE in the germline V gene.

The chain employs TRBV30 and TRBJ1-3; D is ambiguous. The germline gives CDR1 GTSNPN, CDR2 SVGIG (reference sequence). V gave up 3 bases and J gave up 4 bases, with 4 bases separating them. The CDR3 is 11 residues long. The chain's CDR3 is CAWSKGNTIYF. The DNA of the CDR3 is TGTGCCTGGAGCAAGGGAAACACCATATATTTT.

The gene calls are TRBV4-1 and TRBJ1-5, with a tentative D call TRBD1 (5 bases). This CDR3 contains 15 residues. Germline assignment: CDR1 MGHRA and CDR2 YSYEKL. The V gene lost 0 bases and the J gene lost 6 bases, with 12 bases spanning the gap. The DNA for the CDR3 is TGCGCCAGCAGCCAAGATTTAGAGACAGCTCAGCCCCAGCATTTT. It codes for CASSQDLETAQPQHF.

This clone turned up a few times. V usage is TRBV30 and J usage is TRBJ1-4, with D uncertain. V was shortened by 1 base and J by 8 bases, with 14 bases between the two germline ends. This CDR3 comprises 14 residues. The germline V gene has CDR1 GTSNPN and CDR2 SVGIG (reference sequence). In DNA form, the CDR3 reads TGTGCCTGGAGTGGAGACGGGGTCTGGGAAAAACTGTTTTTT. This gives the protein CAWSGDGVWEKLFF. Full variable domain (missing parts from reference TRBV30 and TRBJ1-4): SQTIHQWPATLVQPVGSPLSLECTVEGTSNPNLYWYRQAAGRGLQLLFYSVGIGQISSEVPQNLSASRPQDRQFILSSKKLLLSDSGFYLCAWSGDGVWEKLFFGSGTQLSVL.

This clone was detected a few times. A far larger clone is a single base away, which makes a read error likely. This chain uses TRBV30 with TRBJ1-1; weak D call: TRBD1 (5 bases). This CDR3 has 11 amino acids. CDR1 GTSNPN and CDR2 SVGIG come from the germline V gene (reference sequence). Written as DNA, the CDR3 is TGTGCCTGGAGGGACATGACTGAAGCTTCCTTT. The encoded protein is CAWRDMTEASF.

The chain joins TRBV28 to TRBJ1-1; no clear D. Deletions cut 3 bases from V and 1 base from J, with 12 bases between. Germline loops: CDR1 MDHEN, CDR2 SYDVKM. CDR3 length equals 15 residues. CDR3 protein: CASSFLRRRNTEAFF. CDR3 DNA sequence: TGTGCCAGCAGTTTCCTCCGCCGGAGGAACACTGAAGCTTTCTTT. Together with reference TRBV28 and TRBJ1-1, the CDR3 gives the full variable domain: DVKVTQSSRYLVKRTGEKVFLECVQDMDHENMFWYRQDPGLGLRLIYFSYDVKMKEKGDIPEGYSVSREKKERFSLILESASTNQTSMYLCASSFLRRRNTEAFFGQGTRLTVV.

This chain links TRBV18 with TRBJ1-1; D not resolved. Trimming pared 5 bases from V and 10 bases from J, leaving 11 bases between. CDR3 length equals 11 residues. Germline values: CDR1 KGHSH, CDR2 LQKENI. CDR3 bases: TGTGCCAGCTCAGAGGGATCGGTAGCTTTCTTT. This codes for CASSEGSVAFF.

This chain links TRBV28 with TRBJ2-1, with 7 bases that match TRBD1. This CDR3 comprises 15 residues. CDR1 is MDHEN and CDR2 is SYDVKM in the germline V gene. V lost 6 bases, J lost 6 bases, and 11 bases stayed unmatched. The CDR3 DNA reads TGTGCCAGCAGGAGGAGCGACAGGGACCTCAATGAGCAGTTCTTC. Encoded protein: CASRRSDRDLNEQFF.

J is TRBJ1-1 and V is TRBV27; D remains ambiguous. CDR3 length: 14 residues. The germline V gene encodes CDR1 MNHEY and CDR2 SMNVEV (reference sequence). The V end lost 6 bases, the J end lost 4 bases, and 15 bases lay between the germline ends. The CDR3 protein is CASSLNDGLTEAFF. The CDR3 bases are TGTGCCAGCAGCCTCAATGACGGACTCACTGAAGCTTTCTTT.

This clone showed up just once. The chain links TRBV10-3 to TRBJ2-3; no definite D call. Germline V CDR1 and CDR2: ENHRY, SYGVKD. V was shortened by 4 bases and J by 0 bases, with 8 bases between the two germline ends. CDR3 length: 14 residues. The CDR3 DNA follows: TGTGCCATCAGTGGAGCGCATAGCACAGATACGCAGTATTTT. It encodes CAISGAHSTDTQYF.

The V call is TRBV7-2, the J call TRBJ2-7; 9 positions match TRBD2. Trimming at V came to 0 bases and at J to 5 bases, leaving 11 bases not matched to a gene. Germline CDR1 and CDR2: SGHTA and FQGNSA. The length of the CDR3 is 17 residues. This CDR3 is CASSLARGAGGPNEQYF. The CDR3 DNA follows: TGTGCCAGCAGCTTAGCACGGGGGGCGGGAGGGCCAAACGAGCAGTACTTC.

The chain employs TRBV18 and TRBJ2-7; TRBD1 aligns across 11 bases. The germline V gene encodes CDR1 KGHSH and CDR2 LQKENI. V was pared by 4 bases and J by 9 bases, with 8 bases of the junction left unmatched. The CDR3 is 14 amino acids. CDR3 sequence reads: CASSREGQGEGQYF. The CDR3 DNA sequence: TGTGCCAGCTCACGCGAGGGACAGGGGGAAGGGCAGTACTTC. Supplemented by reference TRBV18 and TRBJ2-7, the full variable domain reads NAGVMQNPRHLVRRRGQEARLRCSPMKGHSHVYWYRQLPEEGLKFMVYLQKENIIDESGMPKERFSAEFPKEGPSILRIQQVVRGDSAAYFCASSREGQGEGQYFGPGTRLTVT.

About this clone itself: One end of the junction varies from germline; a read error may be responsible. The chain carries TRBV29-1 and TRBJ2-7, with TRBD1 matching over 8 bases. The germline V gene encodes CDR1 SQVTM and CDR2 ANQGSEA. The CDR3 loop spans 11 amino acids. The CDR3, as DNA: TGCAGCGTGGCATCGGACCCGGGACAGGACTTC. Translating gives CSVASDPGQDF.

This chain links TRBV5-6 with TRBJ2-1, with 7 bases fitting TRBD1. In germline, CDR1 is SGHDT, CDR2 YYEEEE. This CDR3 comprises 13 residues. The ends lost 4 bases at V and 6 bases at J; junction bases unmatched: 4. CDR3 sequence: CASSTGQLNEQFF. CDR3 in DNA: TGTGCCAGCAGCACGGGACAGCTCAATGAGCAGTTCTTC.

The V gene is TRBV30, the J gene TRBJ2-5; a possible D gene is TRBD2 (5 bases). CDR1 GTSNPN and CDR2 SVGIG come from the germline V gene (reference sequence). Trimming left V 0 bases short and J 7 bases short, with 18 bases between. The CDR3 is 15 residues long. The CDR3 loop is CAWSVLGPGEGTQYF. For the CDR3, the DNA is TGTGCCTGGAGTGTACTGGGCCCTGGTGAGGGGACCCAGTACTTC.

V usage is TRBV28 and J usage is TRBJ1-1; D not certain. CDR1 is MDHEN, CDR2 SYDVKM, per germline. The CDR3 is 12 residues long. V was cut by 7 bases and J by 7 bases, with 13 bases left in between. CDR3 protein: CASTTGSGEAFF. CDR3 in DNA: TGTGCCAGCACCACCGGGTCGGGTGAAGCTTTCTTT.

This clone was seen only once. This chain links TRBV19 with TRBJ2-2; possibly TRBD2 for D (5 bases). CDR3 length: 16 residues. Germline V CDR1 and CDR2: LNHDA, SQIVND (reference sequence). V was clipped by 7 bases and J by 1 base, with 16 bases between them. The DNA of the CDR3 is TGTGCCAGTACCCTAAGGAGAGGAGGGAACACCGGGGAGCTGTTTTTT. As protein: CASTLRRGGNTGELFF.

The V gene is TRBV19, the J gene TRBJ1-4, with no clear D. This CDR3 is built from 14 residues. Looked up from germline, CDR1 is LNHDA and CDR2 is SQIVND (reference sequence). Trimming pared 6 bases from V and 2 bases from J, leaving 10 bases between. The CDR3 reads CASSLGGTNEKLFF. The CDR3 coding sequence is TGTGCCAGTAGCTTAGGAGGGACTAATGAAAAACTGTTTTTT. Drawing the rest from reference TRBV19 and TRBJ1-4, the complete variable domain is DGGITQSPKYLFRKEGQNVTLSCEQNLNHDAMYWYRQDPGQGLRLIYYSQIVNDFQKGDIAEGYSVSREKKESFPLTVTSAQKNPTAFYLCASSLGGTNEKLFFGSGTQLSVL.

This chain joins TRBV7-9 and TRBJ2-1; D perhaps matches TRBD2 (6 bases). This CDR3 region has 15 residues. V shed 1 base and J shed 7 bases, with 14 bases lying between them. In germline, CDR1 is SEHNR, CDR2 FQNEAQ (reference sequence). The CDR3 region is CASSLGTGRPNEQFF. The CDR3 nucleotides read TGTGCCAGCAGCTTAGGGACCGGGAGACCGAATGAGCAGTTCTTC. The full variable domain, rest sourced from reference TRBV7-9 and TRBJ2-1, is DTGVSQNPRHKITKRGQNVTFRCDPISEHNRLYWYRQTLGQGPEFLTYFQNEAQLEKSRLLSDRFSAERPKGSFSTLEIQRTEQGDSAMYLCASSLGTGRPNEQFFGPGTRLTVL.

This clone was detected a few times. This chain joins TRBV2 and TRBJ2-5; tentative D call: TRBD2 (6 bases). V dropped 2 bases and J dropped 1 base, with 8 bases sitting between them. This CDR3 is built from 14 residues. The germline gives CDR1 SNHLY, CDR2 FYNNEI. Written as DNA, the CDR3 is TGTGCCAGCAGTGAATACGGGGGCCAAGAGACCCAGTACTTC. It codes for CASSEYGGQETQYF.

The rearrangement joins TRBV4-1 to TRBJ2-7; 11 bases align to TRBD2. Germline CDR1 and CDR2: MGHRA and YSYEKL. V shed 4 bases and J 1 base; nucleotides not matched to a gene: 12. The CDR3 runs 18 residues. The CDR3 protein is CASSLGLAGILRSYEQYF. In DNA form, the CDR3 reads TGCGCCAGCAGCCTCGGACTAGCGGGTATCCTCCGATCCTACGAGCAGTACTTC.

This clone was seen once. It may be a read error: a sequence one base away is much more abundant. V and J are TRBV13 and TRBJ1-1, with D unresolved. CDR1 is PRHDT, CDR2 FYEKMQ, per germline (reference sequence). This CDR3 has 15 amino acids. For the CDR3, the DNA is TGTGCCAGCAGCTACAACAGAATAATGAACACTGAAGCTTCCTTT. It specifies CASSYNRIMNTEASF.

Only one count was recorded for this clone. The chain combines TRBV29-1 with TRBJ2-3, with a weak D call TRBD1 (6 bases). The V and J ends lost 3 bases and 2 bases respectively, with 18 bases between them. The CDR3 runs to 16 residues. CDR1 is SQVTM, CDR2 ANQGSEA, per germline. The CDR3 here is CSVDRPGRGNTDTQYF. DNA for the CDR3: TGCAGCGTTGATAGACCCGGCAGGGGTAACACAGATACGCAGTATTTT.

This clone showed up just once. A read error is likely here: a far larger clone is one base away. Other DNA sequences of this sample code for an identical CDR3. The CDR3 loop reads CASSQRRGGNQPQHF. CDR3 bases: TGTGCTAGCAGCCAGCGGCGGGGGGGGAATCAGCCCCAGCATTTT. The rearrangement uses TRBV14 and TRBJ1-5; perhaps TRBD1 as D (5 bases). The CDR3 sequence is 15 residues long. CDR1 and CDR2 (germline): SGHDN, FVKESK.

This chain joins TRBV4-1 and TRBJ2-3, with 11 bases fitting TRBD2. The V segment lost 4 bases and the J segment 2 bases; nucleotides outside the gene matches: 5. CDR1 is MGHRA and CDR2 is YSYEKL in the germline V gene. This CDR3 spans 16 amino acids. The DNA of the CDR3 is TGCGCCAGCAGCCCCAGACTAGCGGGGTACACAGATACGCAGTATTTT. Its protein is CASSPRLAGYTDTQYF.

About this clone: Relative to the germline gene, one junction end is altered; a read error may explain this. This chain connects TRBV7-9 to TRBJ2-4; D is undetermined. Germline values: CDR1 SEHNR, CDR2 FQNEAQ (reference sequence). The CDR3 consists of 13 residues. CDR3 coding DNA: TGTGCCAGCAGCTTAGAGATTGGTTGGGATCGAGACTTC. Amino acids: CASSLEIGWDRDF.

As for this clone: A much larger clone lies a single base off, so this may be a read error. V is TRBV4-2 and J is TRBJ1-3; unclear D gene. The CDR3 runs to 14 residues. In germline, CDR1 is LGHNA, CDR2 YNFKEQ. The DNA of the CDR3 is TGTGCCAGCAGCCAAGGAGATTCTGGAAACACCACATATTTT. This translates into CASSQGDSGNTTYF.